A selection of T cell receptor beta chains follows, all from one sample in a study of blood T cell repertoires in COVID-19. Only in-frame clones appear in the TCRdb table, and some are missing; sequencing was by immunoSEQ multiplex PCR. In the table there are about 500,000 clones, roughly nine tenths of which are singletons. The sequencing input was peripheral blood. The receptors come from a woman aged 45-59 years with COVID-19, enrolled during active disease. The CDR3 runs from the conserved cysteine through the conserved F or W.

v_gene | CDR3aa
TRBV28 | CASASGNDHEQYF
TRBV3-1/TRBV3-2 | CASSQGTSALQFF
TRBV15 | CATSSVDKYF
TRBV7-3 | CASSLGTGGSPLHF
TRBV30 | CAWSVGRTYEQYF
TRBV19 | CASGARDRLYGYTF
TRBV6-5 | CASSPLAGITGELFF
TRBV7-9 | CASSQKGQSSYEQYF
TRBV6-5 | CATPDRGRLSYGYTF
TRBV5-1 | CASSLEAGGAGNSPLHF
TRBV2 | CASSDGPAGSREKLFF
TRBV7-6 | CASSPLQGALNEAFF
TRBV6-5 | CASGQGLGQPQYF
TRBV11-2 | CASSRLDRPGEQYF
TRBV18 | CASSPENPYNSPLHF
TRBV5-4 | CASSFGTVNSGANVLTF
TRBV6-1 | CASSDRFNSPLHF
TRBV12-5 | CASGLYSGNTIYF
TRBV6-5 | CASSPRQGGYNEQFF
TRBV9 | CASSIGGAHTGELFF
TRBV11-2 | CASSLDLGPSGGERDTQYF
TRBV12-3/TRBV12-4 | CAGHRGAGELFF
TRBV5-1 | CASSLRGGGQSTDTQYF
TRBV28 | CASRGLSGTDTQYF
TRBV11-3 | CASSLAPGGSDNEQFF
TRBV5-5 | CASSLVSGNPYEQYF
TRBV15 | CATRDSGGLTDTQYF
TRBV4-1 | CASSRPPGEGYTF
TRBV7-9 | CASSLFLGDEQYF
TRBV28 | CASSSLPLTYGYTF
TRBV4-1 | CASSPLGLAGPNEQFF
TRBV1 | CTSSQEPRRATGELFF
TRBV3-1/TRBV3-2 | CASSQGPARGTGELFF
TRBV5-1 | CASSLSRPEGDTEAFF
TRBV7-8 | CASSLGQGGRTEAFF
TRBV3-1/TRBV3-2 | CASSQESQGSNQPQHF
TRBV5-1 | CASSFSLAGHLSYNEQFF
TRBV3-1/TRBV3-2 | CASSQEIFQGMGEAFF
TRBV12-3/TRBV12-4 | CASSLRENYGYTF
TRBV3-1/TRBV3-2 | CASSQEGTGGYGYTF
TRBV9 | CASSAQGAHGNTIYF
TRBV9 | CASSPRRGNTEAFF
TRBV5-1 | CASSFLTGQGYEKLFF
TRBV5-4 | CASSLGGGQADTQYF
TRBV5-1 | CASRLGQLLTGELFF
TRBV5-1 | CASSLPGRNEQFF
TRBV23-1 | CASLSPGTGGFSLLRTEAFF
TRBV28 | CASSGGRYEQYF
TRBV3-1/TRBV3-2 | CASSQRGRNEQFF
TRBV6-6 | CASSPLAGENSPLHF
TRBV11-1 | CAGRPLHF
TRBV28 | CASRRSGTGREKLFF
TRBV5-5 | CASSFEQGRSEAFF